These 20 T cell receptor beta chains were all obtained from the same sample, sequenced in a study of T cells in Graves' hyperthyroidism and ophthalmopathy. Amplified TCR beta CDR3 regions derived from RNA transcripts. The TCR CDR3 was amplified in a first-round RT-PCR using the HTBI primer set. TCRdb fed the multiplex PCR reads into MiXCR, producing one record per CDR3 protein. The table has about 300,000 distinct CDR3 sequences, around 19% seen once. The sequenced material came from blood. The receptors stem from a man aged 50-60 years with Graves' ophthalmopathy.

This clonotype came up many times. The chain combines TRBV27 with TRBJ2-3; 7 positions agree with TRBD2. The CDR3 has 16 residues. CDR1 and CDR2 from the germline V gene are MNHEY and SMNVEV (reference sequence). Unmatched junction bases numbered 14, after V lost 6 bases and J lost 5 bases. The CDR3 coding sequence is TGTGCCAGCAGCAAAACCTGGGAGGGCCATGGAGATACGCAGTATTTT. Translated: CASSKTWEGHGDTQYF.

There are a few counts of this clonotype. This chain connects TRBV20-1 to TRBJ2-1, with TRBD2 identical over 16 bases. There are 16 residues in the CDR3. Unmatched junction bases numbered 6, after V lost 6 bases and J lost 4 bases. The germline CDR1 and CDR2 sequences are DFQATT and SNEGSKA (reference sequence). Here the CDR3 reads CSALGLAGGAYNEQFF. In nucleotides, the CDR3 is TGCAGTGCCCTGGGACTAGCGGGAGGGGCTTACAATGAGCAGTTCTTC.

This clonotype was seen at least ten times. The genes are TRBV2 and TRBJ2-7, with 9 nucleotides matching TRBD1. Germline-derived CDR1 and CDR2 are SNHLY and FYNNEI. V lost 6 bases to trimming and J lost 6 bases; unmatched junction nucleotides: 12. The CDR3 runs 15 residues. CDR3 amino acids: CASSVQTGGGLEQYF. DNA for the CDR3: TGTGCCAGCAGCGTACAGACAGGGGGGGGGCTCGAGCAGTACTTC.

This clonotype has ten or more counts. The chain links TRBV7-8 to TRBJ2-5; 12 positions match TRBD1. The CDR3 has 18 amino acids. From germline, CDR1 is SGHVS and CDR2 FQNEAQ. The V and J ends lost 1 base and 1 base, in that order; junction bases with no gene match: 7. In nucleotides, the CDR3 is TGTGCCAGCAGCTTAGGGCGTGGGACAGGGGGCCCCCAAGAGACCCAGTACTTC. Its protein is CASSLGRGTGGPQETQYF.

This clonotype was seen many times. The gene calls are TRBV20-1 and TRBJ2-7; 9 nucleotides line up with TRBD2. The V segment lost 3 bases and the J segment 0 bases; nucleotides outside the gene matches: 6. The CDR3 is made up of 15 amino acids. CDR1 and CDR2 from the germline V gene are DFQATT and SNEGSKA (reference sequence). The chain's CDR3 is CSARRAGGGSYEQYF. The CDR3 DNA reads TGCAGTGCTAGGCGGGCGGGAGGGGGCTCCTACGAGCAGTACTTC.

This clonotype was observed a handful of times. This chain connects TRBV3-1 to TRBJ2-3; D is ambiguous. V lost 0 bases and J lost 14, with 15 bases in between. Germline CDR1 is LGHDT and CDR2 is YNNKEL (reference sequence). The CDR3 has 13 residues. CDR3 in DNA: TGTGCCAGCAGCCAAGACAATGCCGGGTTTGGGTATTTT. This codes for CASSQDNAGFGYF.

This clonotype was recorded many times. The chain carries TRBV7-9 and TRBJ2-6; TRBD1 is a possible D gene (5 bases). Deletions cut 4 bases from V and 3 bases from J, with 10 bases between. This CDR3 region has 15 residues. Per germline, CDR1 SEHNR and CDR2 FQNEAQ (reference sequence). CDR3 nucleotides: TGTGCCAGCAGCTCCCAGGGTGGTGGGGCCAACGTCCTGACTTTC. Protein sequence: CASSSQGGGANVLTF.

The chain couples TRBV15 to TRBJ2-5, with D perhaps matching TRBD2 (6 bases). Germline values: CDR1 LNHNV, CDR2 YYDKDF (reference sequence). There are 13 residues in the CDR3. The V end lost 8 bases, the J end lost 0 bases, and 10 bases lay between the germline ends. The CDR3 loop is CATSGRNQETQYF. In DNA form, the CDR3 reads TGTGCCACCTCAGGGAGGAACCAAGAGACCCAGTACTTC.

About this clonotype itself: The DNA is left out, because the CDR3 cannot be placed on it with certainty; the CDR3 is given as TCRdb lists it. This chain uses TRBV28 with TRBJ2-1; TRBD2, the D gene given by the table, was not confirmed from the DNA. The CDR3 numbers 17 amino acids, ends counted. Germline CDR1 is MDHEN and CDR2 is SYDVKM. The CDR3 loop reads CASSSSWSGRTTSEQFF.

The chain employs TRBV20-1 and TRBJ2-1; 7 nucleotides line up with TRBD2. This CDR3 has 15 residues. Trimming cost V 0 bases and J 8 bases; bases outside gene matches: 10. Germline CDR1 DFQATT, CDR2 SNEGSKA (reference sequence). The CDR3 reads CSARDQGGSRDEQFF. The CDR3 DNA sequence: TGCAGTGCTAGAGATCAGGGCGGGAGTCGGGATGAGCAGTTCTTC.

This clonotype occurred a few times. The gene calls are TRBV4-1 and TRBJ2-1; the D is unclear. There are 13 residues in the CDR3. The germline V gene encodes CDR1 MGHRA and CDR2 YSYEKL. V dropped 0 bases and J dropped 9 bases, with 9 bases sitting between them. The CDR3: CASSQDRALEQFF. The CDR3 bases are TGCGCCAGCAGCCAAGATCGGGCTCTTGAGCAGTTCTTC.

This clonotype has a count of ten or more. V is TRBV6-6 and J is TRBJ1-2, with D uncertain. V lost 0 bases and J 2 bases, leaving 10 bases between the germline ends. Germline CDR1 is MNHNY and CDR2 is SVGAGI (reference sequence). This CDR3 contains 15 residues. This CDR3 reads CASSYSFSRNYGYTF. CDR3 DNA: TGTGCCAGCAGTTACTCGTTTTCGAGGAACTATGGCTACACCTTC.

Ten or more counts support this clonotype. The J gene is TRBJ2-5, the V gene TRBV7-9; no firm D call. The CDR3 runs to 14 residues. Germline V CDR1 and CDR2: SEHNR, FQNEAQ (reference sequence). Trimming pared 2 bases from V and 3 bases from J, leaving 10 bases between. CDR3 region: CASSLPSQKETQYF. The CDR3 coding sequence is TGTGCCAGCAGCTTACCCAGCCAGAAAGAGACCCAGTACTTC.

This clonotype has just one count. The chain recombines TRBV4-3 with TRBJ2-5, with a tentative D call TRBD2 (6 bases). This CDR3 is 15 amino acids long. From germline, CDR1 is LGHNA and CDR2 YSLEER. The V end lost 5 bases, the J end lost 5 bases, and 18 bases lay between the germline ends. This CDR3 reads CASSVGGGDRETQYF. CDR3 in DNA: TGCGCCAGCAGCGTGGGGGGTGGGGACCGGGAGACCCAGTACTTC.

This clonotype was observed many times. The chain links TRBV28 to TRBJ1-5; no clear D gene. The CDR3 covers 15 residues. V shed 4 bases and J shed 1 base, with 11 bases lying between them. The germline CDR1 and CDR2 sequences are MDHEN and SYDVKM. The CDR3 loop is CASSSTDASNQPQHF. The CDR3 coding sequence is TGTGCCAGCAGTTCCACCGATGCAAGCAATCAGCCCCAGCATTTT.

This clonotype was recorded at least ten times. The J gene is TRBJ2-1, the V gene TRBV28; TRBD2 aligns across 10 bases. The CDR3 sequence is 16 residues long. V lost 10 bases and J lost 4; bases outside the gene matches: 13. Germline V gives CDR1 MDHEN, CDR2 SYDVKM. In nucleotides, the CDR3 is TGTGCCACCGACCAACCAGGGACTAGCGTATACAATGAGCAGTTCTTC. Amino acid sequence: CATDQPGTSVYNEQFF.

This chain links TRBV7-9 with TRBJ2-4; TRBD1 or TRBD2 may be the D gene (5 bases each). Germline V gives CDR1 SEHNR, CDR2 FQNEAQ (reference sequence). V was pared by 5 bases and J by 1 base, with 12 bases between. This CDR3 spans 15 amino acids. This chain's CDR3 is CASSVMGDAKNIQYF. The CDR3, as DNA: TGTGCCAGCAGCGTTATGGGGGATGCCAAAAACATTCAGTACTTC.

This clonotype was observed a handful of times. The rearrangement uses TRBV9 and TRBJ1-2; no firm D call. Germline V lookup: CDR1 SGDLS, CDR2 YYNGEE. V was pared by 7 bases and J by 7 bases, with 20 bases between. The CDR3 is 14 amino acids. As DNA, the CDR3 is TGTGCCAGCGCAACCGGGGAGGCCGCGGGTGGCTACACCTTC. Its protein is CASATGEAAGGYTF.

Many counts were recorded for this clonotype. This sequence joins TRBV6-1 and TRBJ1-2; 7 bases agree with TRBD1. Unmatched junction bases numbered 17, after V lost 2 bases and J lost 8 bases. This CDR3 has 17 amino acids. CDR1 and CDR2 from the germline V gene are MNHNS and SASEGT. CDR3 nucleotide sequence: TGTGCCAGCAGTGAACTGATAGGGGTTAGGACAGGCGGAGGCTACACCTTC. It specifies CASSELIGVRTGGGYTF.

This clonotype was seen many times. The genes are TRBV11-1 and TRBJ2-2, with TRBD2 matching over 12 bases. The CDR3 length is 14 residues. Germline V gives CDR1 SGHAT, CDR2 FQDESV (reference sequence). Germline trimming cut 5 bases from V and 6 bases from J; bases unmatched to any gene: 1. In DNA, the CDR3 is TGTGCCAGCAGCACTAGCGGGAGGTCCGGGGAGCTGTTTTTT. It translates to CASSTSGRSGELFF.